The rows below give T cell receptor beta chains drawn from one sample of a study of T cells in Graves' hyperthyroidism and ophthalmopathy. TCRdb passed the multiplex PCR reads through MiXCR, listing each CDR3 protein once. The sample carries hundreds of thousands of distinct CDR3 sequences, roughly 15% recorded once. The source material was blood. All receptors derive from a woman aged 18-30 years with Graves' hyperthyroidism. CDR3s include the opening cysteine and the closing phenylalanine or tryptophan. Each record gives: V gene, J gene, D gene, clone size, CDR3 DNA, CDR3 protein. A D gene is named only where the DNA matches it firmly. Only part of the rows carry a size: once, few, many, or a class if the clone is expanded.

V gene: TRBV3-1; J gene: TRBJ1-4; D gene: .; clone size: few; CDR3 DNA: TGTGCCAGCAGCCAAGTTCAAGGAATTACAACTAATGAAAAACTGTTTTTT; CDR3 protein: CASSQVQGITTNEKLFF
V gene: TRBV14; J gene: TRBJ2-5; D gene: TRBD2; clone size: few; CDR3 DNA: TGTGCCAGCAGCCAGAGAAGCGGGAGCTCCGGGGAGACCCAGTACTTC; CDR3 protein: CASSQRSGSSGETQYF
V gene: TRBV6-2/TRBV6-3; J gene: TRBJ2-1; D gene: .; clone size: few; CDR3 DNA: TGTGCCAGCAGTTCAACAGGGACGGCGTACTCTGAGCAGTTCTTC; CDR3 protein: CASSSTGTAYSEQFF
V gene: TRBV27; J gene: TRBJ2-7; D gene: .; clone size: many; CDR3 DNA: TGTGCCAGCAAAACAGGGCTCGAGCAGTACTTC; CDR3 protein: CASKTGLEQYF
V gene: TRBV7-9; J gene: TRBJ1-3; D gene: .; clone size: .; CDR3 DNA: TGTGCCAGCAGCTCGGGACGGACGTTTACTGGAAACACCATATATTTT; CDR3 protein: CASSSGRTFTGNTIYF
V gene: TRBV11-1; J gene: TRBJ2-2; D gene: .; clone size: many; CDR3 DNA: TGTGCCAGCAGCTTAATGTTTGGCGGGTCGAACACCGGGGAGCTGTTTTTT; CDR3 protein: CASSLMFGGSNTGELFF
V gene: TRBV7-3; J gene: TRBJ1-1; D gene: .; clone size: few; CDR3 DNA: TGTGCCAGCAGCTTCAGGGTTTCCACTGAAGCTTTCTTT; CDR3 protein: CASSFRVSTEAFF
V gene: TRBV18; J gene: TRBJ1-1; D gene: TRBD1; clone size: many; CDR3 DNA: TGTGCCAGCTCACCACCCGGGACAGGGAGCACTGAAGCTTTCTTT; CDR3 protein: CASSPPGTGSTEAFF
V gene: TRBV7-2; J gene: TRBJ2-1; D gene: TRBD2; clone size: many; CDR3 DNA: TGTGCCAGCAGCTTCTTAGCGGGATCGTCCTACAATGAGCAGTTCTTC; CDR3 protein: CASSFLAGSSYNEQFF
V gene: TRBV29-1; J gene: TRBJ2-1; D gene: TRBD2; clone size: few; CDR3 DNA: TGCAGCGTTGAGTTACTAGCGGGGAGATACAATGAGCAGTTCTTC; CDR3 protein: CSVELLAGRYNEQFF
V gene: TRBV28; J gene: TRBJ1-1; D gene: TRBD1; clone size: many; CDR3 DNA: TGTGCCAGCAGTTGGGACAGAAACATGAACACTGAAGCTTTCTTT; CDR3 protein: CASSWDRNMNTEAFF
V gene: TRBV2; J gene: TRBJ1-1; D gene: .; clone size: many; CDR3 DNA: TGTGCCAGCAGAATTACTGGACTGAAGGCGTACACTGAAGCTTTCTTT; CDR3 protein: CASRITGLKAYTEAFF
V gene: TRBV7-9; J gene: TRBJ2-1; D gene: .; clone size: few; CDR3 DNA: TGTGCCAGCAGCTTAGTCTATGCCGGCTTAAATGAGCAGTTCTTC; CDR3 protein: CASSLVYAGLNEQFF
V gene: TRBV20-1; J gene: TRBJ2-5; D gene: .; clone size: many; CDR3 DNA: TGCAGTGCTAGAGATGAGGGGACCCAAGAGACCCAGTACTTC; CDR3 protein: CSARDEGTQETQYF
V gene: TRBV29-1; J gene: TRBJ2-1; D gene: TRBD2; clone size: .; CDR3 DNA: TGCAGCGTCCTAGCGGGAGGGCTAGGGGTTGAGCAGTTCTTC; CDR3 protein: CSVLAGGLGVEQFF
V gene: TRBV19; J gene: TRBJ2-3; D gene: .; clone size: .; CDR3 DNA: TGTGCCAGTAGTATAGTTAAGGGGGGGAAAGGAGATACGCAGTATTTT; CDR3 protein: CASSIVKGGKGDTQYF
V gene: TRBV6-9; J gene: TRBJ2-5; D gene: .; clone size: few; CDR3 DNA: TGTGCCAGCAGTTCCCCGGCTGCGGAGACCCAGTACTTC; CDR3 protein: CASSSPAAETQYF
V gene: TRBV12-3/TRBV12-4; J gene: TRBJ2-3; D gene: TRBD1; clone size: many; CDR3 DNA: TGTGCCAGCAGTTTAGGGTACAGGGGGCCATCCTCCGCGGGCACAGATACGCAGTATTTT; CDR3 protein: CASSLGYRGPSSAGTDTQYF
V gene: TRBV3-1; J gene: TRBJ2-1; D gene: TRBD2; clone size: once; CDR3 DNA: TGTGCCAGCAGCCAACATACCTTTGGGACTAGCGGTTACAATGAGCAGTTCTTC; CDR3 protein: CASSQHTFGTSGYNEQFF
V gene: TRBV4-3; J gene: TRBJ2-7; D gene: .; clone size: .; CDR3 DNA: TGCGCCAGCAGCCAAGATTCCAGGTACGAGCAGTACTTC; CDR3 protein: CASSQDSRYEQYF
V gene: TRBV6-2/TRBV6-3; J gene: TRBJ2-2; D gene: TRBD1; clone size: .; CDR3 DNA: TGTGCCAGCAGGGGCCCACAGGGGGCTGGCGGGGAGCTGTTTTTT; CDR3 protein: CASRGPQGAGGELFF
V gene: TRBV7-2; J gene: TRBJ2-7; D gene: .; clone size: .; CDR3 DNA: TGTGCCAGCAGCTTAGCGTCGAGGGGCGGGCCTATCTACAATGAGCAGTACTTC; CDR3 protein: CASSLASRGGPIYNEQYF
V gene: TRBV7-8; J gene: TRBJ2-3; D gene: .; clone size: many; CDR3 DNA: TGTGCCAGCAGCTTACGGTCTAGCCTCGAGGATACGCAGTATTTT; CDR3 protein: CASSLRSSLEDTQYF